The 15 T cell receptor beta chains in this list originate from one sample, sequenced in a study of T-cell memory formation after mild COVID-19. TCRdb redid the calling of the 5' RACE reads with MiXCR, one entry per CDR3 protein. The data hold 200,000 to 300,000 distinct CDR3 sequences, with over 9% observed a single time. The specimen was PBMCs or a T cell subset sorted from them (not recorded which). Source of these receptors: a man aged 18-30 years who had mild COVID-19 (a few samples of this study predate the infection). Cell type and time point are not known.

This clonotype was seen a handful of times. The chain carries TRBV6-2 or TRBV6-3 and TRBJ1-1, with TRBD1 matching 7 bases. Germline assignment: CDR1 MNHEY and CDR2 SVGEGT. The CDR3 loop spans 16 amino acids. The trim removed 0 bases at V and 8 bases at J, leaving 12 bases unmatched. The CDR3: CASSYSPTGRDGEAFF. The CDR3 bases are TGTGCCAGCAGTTACTCGCCGACAGGGCGGGACGGGGAAGCTTTCTTT.

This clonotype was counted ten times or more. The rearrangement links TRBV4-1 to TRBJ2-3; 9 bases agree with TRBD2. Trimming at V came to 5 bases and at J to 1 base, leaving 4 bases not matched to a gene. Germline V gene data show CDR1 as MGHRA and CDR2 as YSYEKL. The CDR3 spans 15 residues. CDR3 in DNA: TGCGCCAGCAGCGGGAGCGGGGGGCGCACAGATACGCAGTATTTT. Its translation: CASSGSGGRTDTQYF.

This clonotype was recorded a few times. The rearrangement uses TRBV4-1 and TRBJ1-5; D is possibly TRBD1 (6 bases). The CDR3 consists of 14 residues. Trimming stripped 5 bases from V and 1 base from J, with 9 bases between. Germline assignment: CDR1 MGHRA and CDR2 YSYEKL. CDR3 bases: TGCGCCAGCAGCGACCAGGGGAGCAATCAGCCCCAGCATTTT. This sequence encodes CASSDQGSNQPQHF.

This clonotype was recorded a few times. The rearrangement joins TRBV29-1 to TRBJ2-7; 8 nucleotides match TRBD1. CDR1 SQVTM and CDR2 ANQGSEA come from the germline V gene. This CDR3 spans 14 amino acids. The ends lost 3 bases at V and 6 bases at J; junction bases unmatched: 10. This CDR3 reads CSVDSPTGVSEQYF. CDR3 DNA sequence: TGCAGCGTTGACTCCCCGACAGGGGTAAGCGAGCAGTACTTC.

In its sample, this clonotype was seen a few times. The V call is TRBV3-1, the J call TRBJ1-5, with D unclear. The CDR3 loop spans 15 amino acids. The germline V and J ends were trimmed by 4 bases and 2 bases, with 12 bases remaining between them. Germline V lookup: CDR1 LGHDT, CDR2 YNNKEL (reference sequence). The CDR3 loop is CASSLHGGGNQPQHF. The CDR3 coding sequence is TGTGCCAGCAGCCTTCACGGCGGTGGCAATCAGCCCCAGCATTTT. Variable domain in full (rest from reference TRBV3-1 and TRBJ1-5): DTAVSQTPKYLVTQMGNDKSIKCEQNLGHDTMYWYKQDSKKFLKIMFSYNNKELIINETVPNRFSPKSPDKAHLNLHINSLELGDSAVYFCASSLHGGGNQPQHFGDGTRLSIL.

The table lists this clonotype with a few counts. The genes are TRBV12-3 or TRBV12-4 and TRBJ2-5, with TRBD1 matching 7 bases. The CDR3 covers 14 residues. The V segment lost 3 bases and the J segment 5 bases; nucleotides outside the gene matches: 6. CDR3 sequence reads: CASSLTGIWETQYF. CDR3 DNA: TGTGCCAGCAGTTTGACAGGGATCTGGGAGACCCAGTACTTC.

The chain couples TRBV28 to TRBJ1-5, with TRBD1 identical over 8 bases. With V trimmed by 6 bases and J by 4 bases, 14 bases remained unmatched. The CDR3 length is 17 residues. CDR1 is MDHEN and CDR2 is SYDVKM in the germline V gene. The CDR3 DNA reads TGTGCCAGCAGAGACAGCGGACAGGGCCTCAGGAATCAGCCCCAGCATTTT. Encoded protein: CASRDSGQGLRNQPQHF.

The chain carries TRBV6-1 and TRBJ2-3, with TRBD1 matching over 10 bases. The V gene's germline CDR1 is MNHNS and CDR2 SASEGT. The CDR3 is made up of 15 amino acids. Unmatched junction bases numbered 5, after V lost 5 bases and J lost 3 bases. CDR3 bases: TGTGCCAGCAGTACTCGGACAGGGGGAACAGATACGCAGTATTTT. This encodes CASSTRTGGTDTQYF.

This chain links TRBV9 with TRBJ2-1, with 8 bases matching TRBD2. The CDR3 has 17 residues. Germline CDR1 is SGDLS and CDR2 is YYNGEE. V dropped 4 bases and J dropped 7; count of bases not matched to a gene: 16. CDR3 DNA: TGTGCCAGCAGCTCCCAAGTGCGGGGGGACGTCTTGAATGAGCAGTTCTTC. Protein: CASSSQVRGDVLNEQFF.

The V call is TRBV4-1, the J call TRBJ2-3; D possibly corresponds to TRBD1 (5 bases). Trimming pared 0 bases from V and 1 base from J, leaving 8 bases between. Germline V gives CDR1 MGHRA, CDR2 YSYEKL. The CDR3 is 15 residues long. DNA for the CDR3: TGCGCCAGCAGCCAAGAGGCCAGGGGCACAGATACGCAGTATTTT. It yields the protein CASSQEARGTDTQYF.

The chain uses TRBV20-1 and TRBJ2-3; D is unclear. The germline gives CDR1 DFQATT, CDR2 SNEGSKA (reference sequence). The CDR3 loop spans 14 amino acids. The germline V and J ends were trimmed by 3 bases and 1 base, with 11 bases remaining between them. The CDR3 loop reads CSASGLVGTDTQYF. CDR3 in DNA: TGCAGTGCTAGTGGCCTTGTAGGCACAGATACGCAGTATTTT.

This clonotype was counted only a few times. As DNA, the CDR3 is TGCAGTGCTAGAAAAATGGGGGGCCGGACCGGGGAGCTGTTTTTT. It yields the protein CSARKMGGRTGELFF. This sequence joins TRBV20-1 and TRBJ2-2, with D possibly called TRBD1 or TRBD2 (6 bases each). The length of the CDR3 is 15 residues. Germline CDR1 reads DFQATT; CDR2 reads SNEGSKA (reference sequence). Trimming pared 2 bases from V and 5 bases from J, leaving 15 bases between.

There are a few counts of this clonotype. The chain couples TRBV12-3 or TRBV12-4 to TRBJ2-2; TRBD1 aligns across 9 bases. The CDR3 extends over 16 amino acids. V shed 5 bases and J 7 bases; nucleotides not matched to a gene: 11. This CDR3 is CASSLSGTGRVGELFF. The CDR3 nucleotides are TGTGCCAGCAGTCTATCGGGGACAGGGAGAGTCGGGGAGCTGTTTTTT.

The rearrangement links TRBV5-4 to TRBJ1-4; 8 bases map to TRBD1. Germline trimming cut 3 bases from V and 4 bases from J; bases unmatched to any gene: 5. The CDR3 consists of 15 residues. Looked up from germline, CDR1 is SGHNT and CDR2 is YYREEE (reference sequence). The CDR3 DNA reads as TGTGCCAGCAGCTATGGGACAGGCAATAATGAAAAACTGTTTTTT. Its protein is CASSYGTGNNEKLFF.

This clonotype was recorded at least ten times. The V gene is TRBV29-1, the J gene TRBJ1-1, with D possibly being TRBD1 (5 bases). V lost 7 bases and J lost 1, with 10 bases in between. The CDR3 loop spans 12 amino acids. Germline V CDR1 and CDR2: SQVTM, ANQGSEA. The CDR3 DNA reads TGCAGCGCGGGGGGAAGGAACACTGAAGCTTTCTTT. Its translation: CSAGGRNTEAFF. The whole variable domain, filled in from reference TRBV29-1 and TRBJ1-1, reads SAVISQKPSRDICQRGTSLTIQCQVDSQVTMMFWYRQQPGQSLTLIATANQGSEATYESGFVIDKFPISRPNLTFSTLTVSNMSPEDSSIYLCSAGGRNTEAFFGQGTRLTVV.